These 24 T cell receptor beta chains came from one sample sequenced in a study of regulatory dendritic cells for organ transplantation. The antigens for these receptors are not known. Sorted T cells were CFSE-labeled and cultured around 5 days with allogeneic regulatory or mature dendritic cells at 1:10. TCRdb's table, derived via immunoSEQ multiplex PCR, lists solely in-frame clones and lacks some. Of about 20,000 clones listed, approximately 80% are singletons. Sequencing was done on a sample of memory CD4+ T cells from blood cultured with regulatory dendritic cells. Indicated subset: CD45RO+ memory T cells. The receptors derive from a human donor in good health.

This chain uses TRBV23-1 with TRBJ2-7, with D possibly TRBD1 on 6 matching bases. TRBV23-1 is placed among ORFs of uncertain function. The CDR3 spans 16 residues. Deletions cut 0 bases from V and 3 bases from J, with 15 bases between. CDR3 coding DNA: TGCGCCAGCAGTCAATCTCCTCCGGGACATATCTACGAGCAGTACTTC. This translates into CASSQSPPGHIYEQYF.

About this clone: The junction does not match germline at one end; this may be a read error. J is TRBJ2-2 and V is TRBV7-7, with 13 bases identical to TRBD2. The CDR3 totals 19 residues. The V gene's germline CDR1 is SSHAT and CDR2 FNYEAQ (reference sequence). Here the CDR3 DNA reads TGTGCTAGCAGCCCCCTCGGGACTAGCGGGGAGGTGAACACCGGGGAGCTGTTTTTT. Residues: CASSPLGTSGEVNTGELFF.

The chain links TRBV7-2 to TRBJ2-3; 10 nucleotides align to TRBD2. The CDR3 runs 16 residues. Germline loops: CDR1 SGHTA, CDR2 FQGNSA. After removal of 4 bases from V and 1 base from J, the junction contained 5 bases not matched to a gene. The chain's CDR3 is CASSSTGLAGTDTQYF. The CDR3, as DNA: TGTGCCAGCAGCTCGACAGGACTAGCGGGCACAGATACGCAGTATTTT.

The J gene is TRBJ2-3, the V gene TRBV19, with 10 positions matching TRBD2. V dropped 4 bases and J dropped 2; count of bases not matched to a gene: 3. This CDR3 contains 15 residues. Germline CDR1 LNHDA, CDR2 SQIVND (reference sequence). CDR3 in amino acids: CASSRTSGPTDTQYF. CDR3 coding DNA: TGTGCCAGTAGTAGGACTAGCGGACCCACAGATACGCAGTATTTT.

In this sample, this clone turned up a few times. This chain joins TRBV7-2 and TRBJ1-6; tentative D call: TRBD1 (5 bases). The germline V gene has CDR1 SGHTA and CDR2 FQGNSA. The CDR3 is 14 residues long. The V end was cut by 1 base, the J end by 8 bases, with 9 bases between. CDR3 nucleotide sequence: TGTGCCAGCAGCTTAGACAGGCCTTATTCACCCCTCCACTTT. It specifies CASSLDRPYSPLHF.

The genes are TRBV25-1 and TRBJ2-7, with D possibly being TRBD1 (6 bases). Germline-derived CDR1 and CDR2 are MGHDK and SYGVNS. Trimming cost V 2 bases and J 2 bases, with 7 bases left between them. The CDR3 spans 13 residues. In DNA, the CDR3 is TGTGCCAGCAGTGAAGGACAGACCTACGAGCAGTACTTC. Protein product: CASSEGQTYEQYF.

The sample holds a few counts of this clone. This chain links TRBV5-1 with TRBJ2-7; no definite D call. Germline-derived CDR1 and CDR2 are SGHRS and YFSETQ. V was pared by 4 bases and J by 2 bases, with 19 bases between. This CDR3 region has 16 residues. The CDR3 DNA follows: TGCGCCAGCAGCCCCGGCGACTCGCAGCCTACCTACGAGCAGTACTTC. Translation gives CASSPGDSQPTYEQYF.

The table lists this clone with a few counts. The chain couples TRBV21-1 to TRBJ1-2; no check of the table's D call, TRBD1, against the DNA was made. TRBV21-1 corresponds to a pseudogene. The CDR3 contains 17 residues. The CDR3 reads CASTRGEEDRSLYGYTF. Written as DNA, the CDR3 is TGTGCCAGCACCCGAGGTGAAGAAGACAGGTCCCTTTATGGCTACACCTTC.

This chain connects TRBV9 to TRBJ2-1; 12 bases match TRBD2. Losses at the gene ends were 3 bases for V and 4 bases for J; bases not matched to a gene: 8. CDR1 and CDR2 (germline): SGDLS, YYNGEE. CDR3 size: 17 residues. The CDR3 DNA reads TGTGCCAGCAGCGGCGCTTCTAGCGGGGGGGCATACAATGAGCAGTTCTTC. It codes for CASSGASSGGAYNEQFF.

J is TRBJ1-2 and V is TRBV18; D is perhaps TRBD1 (5 bases). The V end was cut by 2 bases, the J end by 2 bases, with 9 bases between. In germline, CDR1 is KGHSH, CDR2 LQKENI. There are 14 residues in the CDR3. The CDR3 sequence: CASSPSDRNYGYTF. CDR3 in DNA: TGTGCCAGCTCACCATCTGACAGAAACTATGGCTACACCTTC.

This chain connects TRBV7-2 to TRBJ2-3; D unclear. V dropped 0 bases and J dropped 2 bases, with 9 bases sitting between them. Germline CDR1 and CDR2: SGHTA and FQGNSA. The CDR3 extends over 15 amino acids. CDR3 nucleotides: TGTGCCAGCAGCTTAGCTGCCAGACACACAGATACGCAGTATTTT. Its protein product is CASSLAARHTDTQYF.

The genes are TRBV4-1 and TRBJ2-4, with D uncertain. The germline V gene encodes CDR1 MGHRA and CDR2 YSYEKL. The CDR3 sequence is 14 residues long. Deletions cut 0 bases from V and 6 bases from J, with 9 bases between. The CDR3 bases are TGCGCCAGCAGCCAAGACGGTGACTCAAACATTCAGTACTTC. Amino acids: CASSQDGDSNIQYF.

In nucleotides, the CDR3 is TGCGCCAGCAGCCAAGAAGTGGGACTAGTTTATAATGAGCAGTTCTTC. Protein: CASSQEVGLVYNEQFF. The chain links TRBV4-1 to TRBJ2-1; 8 bases are shared with TRBD2. The CDR3 loop spans 16 amino acids. CDR1 MGHRA and CDR2 YSYEKL come from the germline V gene. The junction had 8 bases not matched to a gene; V was cut back by 0 bases and J by 7 bases.

This rearrangement joins TRBV7-3 to TRBJ2-1; 13 positions agree with TRBD2. The CDR3 contains 16 residues. Germline lookup yields CDR1 SGHTA and CDR2 FQGTGA. The junction had 5 bases not matched to a gene; V was cut back by 5 bases and J by 4 bases. The CDR3: CASSAPGLAGYNEQFF. The CDR3 nucleotides read TGTGCCAGCAGCGCACCGGGACTAGCGGGGTACAATGAGCAGTTCTTC.

V and J are TRBV6-5 and TRBJ2-7, with 8 bases identical to TRBD1. Germline values: CDR1 MNHEY, CDR2 SVGAGI. The CDR3 has 15 residues. V shed 2 bases, J shed 6 bases, and the junction held 9 bases outside the gene matches. CDR3 nucleotides: TGTGCCAGCAGTTACGGTCGCCAGGGGGCTGGCGAGCAGTACTTC. Protein product: CASSYGRQGAGEQYF.

The V gene is TRBV2, the J gene TRBJ2-1; D remains ambiguous. V was pared by 7 bases and J by 6 bases, with 19 bases between. The CDR3 runs 15 residues. Germline CDR1 SNHLY, CDR2 FYNNEI. The CDR3, as DNA: TGTGCCAGCATTTCCACCCGCCGAGCAGGCAATGAGCAGTTCTTC. It yields the protein CASISTRRAGNEQFF.

The sample holds a few counts of this clone. The chain uses TRBV30 and TRBJ1-2; TRBD1 agrees at 8 bases. V gave up 6 bases and J gave up 4 bases; unmatched junction bases: 7. Germline V lookup: CDR1 GTSNPN, CDR2 SVGIG (reference sequence). The CDR3 totals 13 residues. In DNA, the CDR3 is TGTGCCTGTGGACAGGGTGTACGCTATGGCTACACCTTC. It specifies CACGQGVRYGYTF.

The chain carries TRBV7-2 and TRBJ2-7, with 9 bases that match TRBD2. The CDR3 has 13 residues. Germline V gene data show CDR1 as SGHTA and CDR2 as FQGNSA. After removal of 6 bases from V and 7 bases from J, the junction contained 7 bases not matched to a gene. CDR3 protein: CASRGGGAGEQYF. In nucleotides, the CDR3 is TGTGCCAGCAGGGGCGGGGGGGCCGGAGAGCAGTACTTC.

The gene calls are TRBV2 and TRBJ1-1, with D maybe TRBD1 (5 bases). V lost 2 bases to trimming and J lost 3 bases, with 7 bases between them. Germline-derived CDR1 and CDR2 are SNHLY and FYNNEI. The CDR3 sequence is 13 residues long. The CDR3 bases are TGTGCCAGCAGTGAACAGGGATACACTGAAGCTTTCTTT. This codes for CASSEQGYTEAFF.

This clone was detected a few times. V usage is TRBV2 and J usage is TRBJ2-7, with D perhaps matching TRBD2 (6 bases). CDR1 and CDR2 (germline): SNHLY, FYNNEI. V lost 5 bases and J lost 3, with 11 bases in between. The CDR3 runs to 13 residues. The CDR3 sequence is CASSRSEGYEQYF. The CDR3 coding sequence is TGTGCCAGCAGTCGTTCGGAGGGCTACGAGCAGTACTTC. The full variable domain, its missing parts supplied by reference TRBV2 and TRBJ2-7, is EPEVTQTPSHQVTQMGQEVILRCVPISNHLYFYWYRQILGQKVEFLVSFYNNEISEKSEIFDDQFSVERPDGSNFTLKIRSTKLEDSAMYFCASSRSEGYEQYFGPGTRLTVT.

The rearrangement uses TRBV9 and TRBJ1-2; no clear D. V was shortened by 4 bases and J by 0 bases, with 19 bases between the two germline ends. The germline V gene has CDR1 SGDLS and CDR2 YYNGEE. CDR3 length: 17 residues. CDR3 nucleotide sequence: TGTGCCAGCAGCCCACCTCCTACAGCTTTCTCTAACTATGGCTACACCTTC. Translating gives CASSPPPTAFSNYGYTF. Looking up the rest from reference TRBV9 and TRBJ1-2 gives the full variable domain: DSGVTQTPKHLITATGQRVTLRCSPRSGDLSVYWYQQSLDQGLQFLIQYYNGEERAKGNILERFSAQQFPDLHSELNLSSLELGDSALYFCASSPPPTAFSNYGYTFGSGTRLTVV.

The chain links TRBV7-2 to TRBJ2-5; 10 positions match TRBD2. J was trimmed by 6 bases and V by 6 bases; bases with no gene match: 7. Germline CDR1 reads SGHTA; CDR2 reads FQGNSA. CDR3 length: 14 amino acids. This CDR3 reads CASRPTSGVQTQYF. The DNA for the CDR3 is TGTGCCAGCAGACCTACTAGCGGGGTTCAGACCCAGTACTTC.

The chain recombines TRBV27 with TRBJ1-2, with 8 bases matching TRBD1. The ends lost 5 bases at V and 0 bases at J; junction bases unmatched: 2. Germline CDR1 is MNHEY and CDR2 is SMNVEV (reference sequence). The CDR3 totals 14 residues. CDR3 nucleotide sequence: TGTGCCAGCAGTACACAGGGGGCTAACTATGGCTACACCTTC. The encoded protein is CASSTQGANYGYTF.

This clone was seen just once. CDR3 nucleotide sequence: TGCAGCGTTGTTAGCGGGAGGTCGCTCTCGGATACGCAGTATTTT. Residues: CSVVSGRSLSDTQYF. This rearrangement joins TRBV29-1 to TRBJ2-3; 10 nucleotides match TRBD2. The CDR3 has 15 residues. Germline assignment: CDR1 SQVTM and CDR2 ANQGSEA. The ends lost 4 bases at V and 6 bases at J; junction bases unmatched: 10.